These 21 T cell receptor beta chains originate from one sample sequenced in a study of cytomegalovirus exposure and HLA in healthy donors. The PCR ran on 60 Vbeta and 13 Jbeta primers. The table came from immunoSEQ multiplex PCR; TCRdb's copy has only in-frame clones and leaves some out. The sample gives tens of thousands of clones, about four fifths of which show up once; about 3.8% is in the top ten. Sequenced material: PBMCs. The receptors were gathered from a man aged 50 to 60 in good health and CMV-seronegative.

DNA for the CDR3: TGTGCCAGCAGCCCTACAGGGCGGGAGACCCAGTACTTC. Translation: CASSPTGRETQYF. The chain employs TRBV7-9 and TRBJ2-5; D may be TRBD1 (6 bases). The CDR3 spans 13 residues. V gave up 5 bases and J gave up 5 bases, with 12 bases separating them. Germline CDR1 reads SEHNR; CDR2 reads FQNEAQ (reference sequence). Complete variable domain (other parts from reference TRBV7-9 and TRBJ2-5): DTGVSQNPRHKITKRGQNVTFRCDPISEHNRLYWYRQTLGQGPEFLTYFQNEAQLEKSRLLSDRFSAERPKGSFSTLEIQRTEQGDSAMYLCASSPTGRETQYFGPGTRLLVL.

The CDR3 nucleotides are TGCGCCAGCATGGCAAATAGCGGGAGGATGTATGAGCAGTTCTTC. Its protein is CASMANSGRMYEQFF. The chain employs TRBV5-1 and TRBJ2-1; 10 bases fit TRBD2. The CDR3 sequence is 15 residues long. V shed 6 bases, J shed 8 bases, and the junction held 11 bases outside the gene matches. The V gene's germline CDR1 is SGHRS and CDR2 YFSETQ.

As concerns this clone: One end of the junction varies from germline; a read error may be responsible. This CDR3 reads CASSESRYGYPF. CDR3 bases: TGTGCCAGCAGTGAGTCGAGGTATGGCTACCCCTTC. The gene calls are TRBV6-1 and TRBJ1-2; D unresolved. CDR1 is MNHNS and CDR2 is SASEGT in the germline V gene. The length of the CDR3 is 12 residues.

This clone appeared once. The gene calls are TRBV11-2 and TRBJ2-7; TRBD2 might be the D (6 bases). V lost 5 bases, J lost 0 bases, and 11 bases lay in between. This CDR3 contains 14 residues. Germline loops: CDR1 SGHAT, CDR2 FQNNGV. CDR3 protein: CASSLGTDSYEQYF. The CDR3 nucleotides are TGTGCCAGCAGCCTGGGGACTGACTCCTACGAGCAGTACTTC. Variable domain in full (rest from reference TRBV11-2 and TRBJ2-7): EAGVAQSPRYKIIEKRQSVAFWCNPISGHATLYWYQQILGQGPKLLIQFQNNGVVDDSQLPKDRFSAERLKGVDSTLKIQPAKLEDSAVYLCASSLGTDSYEQYFGPGTRLTVT.

The genes are TRBV11-2 and TRBJ2-7; possible D gene TRBD2, 6 bases. CDR1 and CDR2 (germline): SGHAT, FQNNGV. The germline V and J ends were trimmed by 2 bases and 3 bases, with 17 bases remaining between them. The CDR3 is 16 amino acids. The CDR3, as DNA: TGTGCCAGCAGCTTATCCGGTGGGGGGAACCACTACGAGCAGTACTTC. Translation: CASSLSGGGNHYEQYF.

This clone was seen a single time. V gene TRBV19 combines with J gene TRBJ2-5; 10 bases match TRBD1. CDR1 and CDR2 from the germline V gene are LNHDA and SQIVND (reference sequence). V lost 4 bases to trimming and J lost 2 bases; unmatched junction nucleotides: 1. The CDR3 has 14 amino acids. DNA for the CDR3: TGTGCCAGTAGTAGGGGACAGGGGCAAGAGACCCAGTACTTC. It translates to CASSRGQGQETQYF. The variable domain in full, completed from reference TRBV19 and TRBJ2-5, reads DGGITQSPKYLFRKEGQNVTLSCEQNLNHDAMYWYRQDPGQGLRLIYYSQIVNDFQKGDIAEGYSVSREKKESFPLTVTSAQKNPTAFYLCASSRGQGQETQYFGPGTRLLVL.

This clone has a handful of counts. The V gene is TRBV28, the J gene TRBJ1-3, with 10 bases matching TRBD1. CDR1 is MDHEN and CDR2 is SYDVKM in the germline V gene. This CDR3 contains 18 residues. With 3 bases clipped from V and 4 bases from J, the junction kept 12 bases outside the gene matches. The CDR3 loop reads CASSLGTGAVYSGNTIYF. For the CDR3, the DNA is TGTGCCAGCAGTTTGGGGACAGGGGCTGTTTATTCCGGAAACACCATATATTTT. Full variable domain (outside the CDR3, taken from reference TRBV28 and TRBJ1-3): DVKVTQSSRYLVKRTGEKVFLECVQDMDHENMFWYRQDPGLGLRLIYFSYDVKMKEKGDIPEGYSVSREKKERFSLILESASTNQTSMYLCASSLGTGAVYSGNTIYFGEGSWLTVV.

CDR3 nucleotide sequence: TGTGCCACCAGCAGAGATCTTGGGCGGGGTCAGCCCCAGCATTTT. It codes for CATSRDLGRGQPQHF. The chain carries TRBV15 and TRBJ1-5; D uncertain. Germline V gives CDR1 LNHNV, CDR2 YYDKDF (reference sequence). CDR3 length: 15 residues. V was shortened by 0 bases and J by 6 bases, with 12 bases between the two germline ends.

The chain uses TRBV30 and TRBJ1-2; D not resolved. The CDR3 totals 13 residues. In germline, CDR1 is GTSNPN, CDR2 SVGIG (reference sequence). Trimming took 0 bases from V and 8 from J, leaving 13 bases between them. The CDR3 DNA is TGTGCCTGGAGTGTCATAACAGTACAAGGCTACACCTTC. This translates into CAWSVITVQGYTF. Looking up the rest from reference TRBV30 and TRBJ1-2 gives the full variable domain: SQTIHQWPATLVQPVGSPLSLECTVEGTSNPNLYWYRQAAGRGLQLLFYSVGIGQISSEVPQNLSASRPQDRQFILSSKKLLLSDSGFYLCAWSVITVQGYTFGSGTRLTVV.

V is TRBV19 and J is TRBJ1-1, with TRBD1 as a possible D gene (6 bases). Trimming removed 4 bases from V and 0 bases from J, with 9 bases in between. The CDR3 spans 14 residues. Germline V gene sequence: CDR1 LNHDA, CDR2 SQIVND (reference sequence). As DNA, the CDR3 is TGTGCCAGTAGTAAGGACAGTCTGAACACTGAAGCTTTCTTT. It encodes CASSKDSLNTEAFF. The complete variable domain, with remaining parts taken from reference TRBV19 and TRBJ1-1, reads DGGITQSPKYLFRKEGQNVTLSCEQNLNHDAMYWYRQDPGQGLRLIYYSQIVNDFQKGDIAEGYSVSREKKESFPLTVTSAQKNPTAFYLCASSKDSLNTEAFFGQGTRLTVV.

The chain combines TRBV13 with TRBJ2-2; 12 bases fit TRBD2. The J segment lost 6 bases and the V segment lost 2 bases, leaving 4 bases of the junction unmatched. The germline V gene has CDR1 PRHDT and CDR2 FYEKMQ (reference sequence). CDR3 size: 16 residues. CDR3 region: CASSLILAGGSGELFF. The CDR3 bases are TGTGCCAGCAGCTTAATACTAGCGGGAGGATCCGGGGAGCTGTTTTTT.

The genes are TRBV9 and TRBJ1-2, with 12 positions matching TRBD1. The CDR3 length is 16 residues. V dropped 0 bases and J dropped 5; count of bases not matched to a gene: 5. Germline loops: CDR1 SGDLS, CDR2 YYNGEE. The CDR3 protein is CASSVGDRGRRYGYTF. CDR3 in DNA: TGTGCCAGCAGCGTAGGGGACAGGGGGCGAAGGTATGGCTACACCTTC.

This clone was picked up one time. The chain joins TRBV5-8 to TRBJ2-6; tentatively, D is TRBD1 (5 bases). V was trimmed by 5 bases and J by 2 bases, leaving 14 bases between them. Germline CDR1 reads SGHTS; CDR2 reads YDEGEE. This CDR3 is 16 amino acids long. The CDR3 region has the DNA TGTGCCAGCAGTCTGGGGCAGGGCGCTGGGGCCAACGTCCTGACTTTC. Residues: CASSLGQGAGANVLTF.

This chain uses TRBV5-1 with TRBJ1-1; D might be TRBD1 (5 bases). Per germline, CDR1 SGHRS and CDR2 YFSETQ. V was pared by 3 bases and J by 3 bases, with 15 bases between. There are 15 residues in the CDR3. The CDR3 reads CASSSTGGVYTEAFF. In nucleotides, the CDR3 is TGCGCCAGCAGCTCGACCGGAGGGGTGTACACTGAAGCTTTCTTT.

This clone was seen just once. This chain connects TRBV19 to TRBJ2-7; 9 nucleotides align to TRBD2. This CDR3 has 13 residues. V dropped 5 bases and J dropped 6; count of bases not matched to a gene: 5. CDR1 and CDR2 (germline): LNHDA, SQIVND (reference sequence). CDR3 bases: TGTGCCAGTAGTCCCCAAGCGGGAGGCGAGCAGTACTTC. It specifies CASSPQAGGEQYF.

The CDR3 spells CASSILTSGAYNEQFF. CDR3 bases: TGTGCCAGTAGTATACTAACTAGCGGGGCTTACAATGAGCAGTTCTTC. The chain links TRBV19 to TRBJ2-1; TRBD2 matches 10 bases. CDR3 length equals 16 residues. The germline CDR1 and CDR2 sequences are LNHDA and SQIVND (reference sequence). V lost 2 bases to trimming and J lost 4 bases; unmatched junction nucleotides: 5.

V is TRBV11-3 and J is TRBJ2-1, with D perhaps matching TRBD2 (5 bases). Germline values: CDR1 SGHNT, CDR2 YENEEA. The CDR3 has 14 amino acids. The ends were cut back, 5 bases at V and 3 bases at J, with 11 bases in the middle. CDR3 DNA: TGTGCCAGCAGCCCTGGGAGCGACTACAATGAGCAGTTCTTC. Translating gives CASSPGSDYNEQFF. Together with reference TRBV11-3 and TRBJ2-1, the CDR3 gives the full variable domain: EAGVVQSPRYKIIEKKQPVAFWCNPISGHNTLYWYLQNLGQGPELLIRYENEEAVDDSQLPKDRFSAERLKGVDSTLKIQPAELGDSAVYLCASSPGSDYNEQFFGPGTRLTVL.

This chain connects TRBV18 to TRBJ2-3, with D maybe TRBD1 (5 bases). V was trimmed by 3 bases and J by 6 bases, leaving 10 bases between them. Germline V gene data show CDR1 as KGHSH and CDR2 as LQKENI. CDR3 size: 13 residues. The CDR3 nucleotides read TGTGCCAGCTCACCGTCCTACAGGGATACGCAGTATTTT. It yields the protein CASSPSYRDTQYF.

This clone appeared once. The V call is TRBV2, the J call TRBJ1-2, with 8 bases fitting TRBD1. The CDR3 length is 14 residues. After removal of 7 bases from V and 1 base from J, the junction contained 5 bases not matched to a gene. Germline loops: CDR1 SNHLY, CDR2 FYNNEI. The CDR3 protein is CASKQQGDNYGYTF. CDR3 DNA: TGTGCCAGCAAACAACAGGGGGATAACTATGGCTACACCTTC. Supplemented by reference TRBV2 and TRBJ1-2, the full variable domain reads EPEVTQTPSHQVTQMGQEVILRCVPISNHLYFYWYRQILGQKVEFLVSFYNNEISEKSEIFDDQFSVERPDGSNFTLKIRSTKLEDSAMYFCASKQQGDNYGYTFGSGTRLTVV.

About this clone: The same CDR3 also results from other DNA sequences found in this sample. The rearrangement joins TRBV19 to TRBJ2-3; TRBD1 matches 9 bases. V was pared by 6 bases and J by 1 base, with 5 bases of the junction left unmatched. The CDR3 consists of 15 residues. Germline CDR1 is LNHDA and CDR2 is SQIVND (reference sequence). The CDR3 coding sequence is TGTGCCAGTAGAACAGGGGGCGCGGGCACAGATACGCAGTATTTT. It encodes CASRTGGAGTDTQYF.

In its sample, this clone was seen once. The genes are TRBV6-1 and TRBJ2-5; 7 nucleotides agree with TRBD1. CDR1 is MNHNS and CDR2 is SASEGT in the germline V gene. The CDR3 has 16 amino acids. Trimming at V came to 4 bases and at J to 1 base, leaving 9 bases not matched to a gene. In nucleotides, the CDR3 is TGTGCCAGCAGTGTGCTTCATTGGGACAGCCAAGAGACCCAGTACTTC. Residues: CASSVLHWDSQETQYF.